This TCR beta chain was identified during a study of T cells in Graves' hyperthyroidism and ophthalmopathy. Study overall: Staff took peripheral blood when the initial diagnosis was made, before any treatment began.

Overall study results and limits: Most clonotypes that expanded in the thyroid above 0.001 also showed up in blood. With a median lead of about six months before onset, the model predicted ophthalmopathy.

With respect to this clonotype: Its antigen is unknown.

The V gene lost 6 bases and the J gene lost 3 bases, with 15 bases spanning the gap. CDR3 length equals 14 residues. The germline V gene has CDR1 WSHSY and CDR2 SAAADI. Amplification yielded TCR beta CDR3 regions, with RNA transcripts as the source. The HTBI set primed first-round TCR CDR3 RT-PCR. MiXCR was run by TCRdb on the multiplex PCR reads, yielding one entry per CDR3 protein. Of about 700,000 distinct CDR3 sequences in the sample, 12% to 15% were seen once. The TCR comes from a woman aged 18-35 years with Graves' hyperthyroidism. This chain joins TRBV10-2 and TRBJ2-7; a weak D match, TRBD1 (5 bases). Sequenced material: blood. The CDR3 loop reads CASRETAPGYEQYF. In DNA, the CDR3 is TGCGCCAGCAGGGAGACAGCCCCAGGCTACGAGCAGTACTTC.